Below are 18 T cell receptor beta chains sequenced from a single sample in a study of T cell repertoires in cytomegalovirus infection. TCRdb processed the reads anew with MiXCR; each CDR3 protein has one entry. This repertoire shows roughly 340,000 distinct CDR3 sequences, under 35% found once; its top ten account for 15% to 20%. Their target antigens are unknown. The sample in question was cultured PBMCs, obtained from culture after CMV antigen stimulation. These receptors all come from a human donor in good health (CMV status not recorded). Some clones in this sample may be carry-over from other donors' samples.

The CDR3 coding sequence is TGTGCCAGCAGCTTTTCACTCACGAACACTGAAGCTTTCTTT. Encoded protein: CASSFSLTNTEAFF. The rearrangement uses TRBV7-2 and TRBJ1-1; D not certain. The length of the CDR3 is 14 residues. V shed 3 bases and J shed 1 base, with 9 bases lying between them. Germline V gene data show CDR1 as SGHTA and CDR2 as FQGNSA.

The genes are TRBV19 and TRBJ2-2; D gene ambiguous. There are 16 residues in the CDR3. Deletions cut 6 bases from V and 0 bases from J, with 14 bases between. From germline, CDR1 is LNHDA and CDR2 SQIVND (reference sequence). The CDR3 loop is CASRNPRDANTGELFF. CDR3 nucleotide sequence: TGTGCCAGTAGAAACCCCAGAGACGCGAACACCGGGGAGCTGTTTTTT.

There are many counts of this clonotype. The chain combines TRBV7-8 with TRBJ2-2, with D perhaps matching TRBD1 or TRBD2 (5 bases each). Trimming took off 0 bases at V and 4 bases at J, with 12 bases between the two ends. The germline gives CDR1 SGHVS, CDR2 FQNEAQ. CDR3 size: 16 residues. CDR3 amino acids: CASSLAGDGGTGELFF. In DNA, the CDR3 is TGTGCCAGCAGCTTAGCCGGGGACGGTGGCACCGGGGAGCTGTTTTTT.

The chain employs TRBV6-5 and TRBJ2-7; 13 nucleotides match TRBD2. The CDR3 runs 16 residues. Trimming at V came to 2 bases and at J to 5 bases, leaving 6 bases not matched to a gene. The germline gives CDR1 MNHEY, CDR2 SVGAGI. The DNA of the CDR3 is TGTGCCAGCAGTTACCCCGGGACTAGCGGGATCCACGAGCAGTACTTC. This encodes CASSYPGTSGIHEQYF.

This clonotype appeared once. The chain uses TRBV28 and TRBJ2-5, with 7 bases lining up with TRBD2. CDR3 length: 15 residues. V lost 5 bases, J lost 7 bases, and 13 bases stayed unmatched. Germline V gives CDR1 MDHEN, CDR2 SYDVKM. The CDR3 spells CASSPDLASGGTQYF. The CDR3 coding sequence is TGTGCCAGCAGTCCGGATCTAGCCTCGGGGGGGACCCAGTACTTC. Looking up the rest from reference TRBV28 and TRBJ2-5 gives the full variable domain: DVKVTQSSRYLVKRTGEKVFLECVQDMDHENMFWYRQDPGLGLRLIYFSYDVKMKEKGDIPEGYSVSREKKERFSLILESASTNQTSMYLCASSPDLASGGTQYFGPGTRLLVL.

The V and J genes are TRBV7-2 and TRBJ2-1, with D perhaps given as TRBD1 or TRBD2 (6 bases each). CDR1 SGHTA and CDR2 FQGNSA come from the germline V gene. V lost 1 base and J lost 0, with 10 bases in between. This CDR3 contains 16 residues. In nucleotides, the CDR3 is TGTGCCAGCAGCTTAGGGGGGGCGAGCTCCTACAATGAGCAGTTCTTC. Translating gives CASSLGGASSYNEQFF.

Only a few counts were recorded for this clonotype. V and J are TRBV9 and TRBJ2-5; TRBD1 is a possible D gene (6 bases). With 4 bases removed from V and 4 bases from J, the gap between germline ends came to 11 bases. Looked up from germline, CDR1 is SGDLS and CDR2 is YYNGEE. CDR3 length: 13 residues. As DNA, the CDR3 is TGTGCCAGCAGCTTACAGGGTGGAGAGACCCAGTACTTC. This codes for CASSLQGGETQYF.

Only a few counts were recorded for this clonotype. V is TRBV7-6 and J is TRBJ1-1; D remains unclear. Germline V lookup: CDR1 SGHVS, CDR2 FNYEAQ. V dropped 5 bases and J dropped 1 base, with 14 bases sitting between them. The CDR3 covers 15 residues. The CDR3 DNA is TGTGCCAGCAGCCTCGGGCTGGGGAGGAACACTGAAGCTTTCTTT. Translated: CASSLGLGRNTEAFF.

The V gene is TRBV28, the J gene TRBJ2-2, with D unclear. CDR1 is MDHEN, CDR2 SYDVKM, per germline. This CDR3 is built from 16 residues. V shed 5 bases and J shed 7 bases, with 20 bases lying between them. The CDR3 loop is CASSVRVLTVHGELFF. CDR3 DNA: TGTGCCAGCAGTGTCCGGGTCTTAACGGTCCACGGGGAGCTGTTTTTT. Together with reference TRBV28 and TRBJ2-2, the CDR3 gives the full variable domain: DVKVTQSSRYLVKRTGEKVFLECVQDMDHENMFWYRQDPGLGLRLIYFSYDVKMKEKGDIPEGYSVSREKKERFSLILESASTNQTSMYLCASSVRVLTVHGELFFGEGSRLTVL.

V and J are TRBV18 and TRBJ2-4, with TRBD1 identical over 10 bases. The CDR3 is 15 residues long. The ends lost 2 bases at V and 6 bases at J; junction bases unmatched: 4. Germline V CDR1 and CDR2: KGHSH, LQKENI. The CDR3 here is CASSPGTGEGNIQYF. CDR3 coding DNA: TGTGCCAGCTCACCAGGGACAGGGGAGGGAAACATTCAGTACTTC.

The gene calls are TRBV19 and TRBJ1-6; D is possibly TRBD1 (5 bases). CDR1 is LNHDA, CDR2 SQIVND, per germline (reference sequence). V was cut by 3 bases and J by 11 bases, with 20 bases left in between. CDR3 size: 16 residues. The CDR3, as DNA: TGTGCCAGTAGTATGGGGTCCGGACACCGTATGACACCCCTCCACTTT. It codes for CASSMGSGHRMTPLHF.

The CDR3 is CASSLLGSGTEAFF. The CDR3 nucleotides are TGCGCCAGCAGCTTGTTGGGGTCCGGCACTGAAGCTTTCTTT. V usage is TRBV5-1 and J usage is TRBJ1-1; D call uncertain. Germline V CDR1 and CDR2: SGHRS, YFSETQ. This CDR3 is 14 amino acids long. V lost 1 base, J lost 4 bases, and 11 bases lay in between.

Comments on this clonotype: A read error may be the cause here, since a much bigger clone is one base away. The chain has TRBV7-3 and TRBJ1-2; 9 bases fit TRBD1. The CDR3 has 13 residues. Germline V CDR1 and CDR2: SGHTA, FQGTGA. The CDR3 reads CASSRDRENGYAF. Here the CDR3 DNA reads TGTGCCAGCAGCCGGGACAGGGAGAATGGCTACGCCTTC.

This sequence joins TRBV19 and TRBJ1-5; TRBD1 matches 11 bases. Trimming removed 5 bases from V and 3 bases from J; junction bases left unmatched: 12. The CDR3 runs to 18 residues. Germline loops: CDR1 LNHDA, CDR2 SQIVND (reference sequence). CDR3 region: CASSSRDRGELVNQPQHF. DNA of the CDR3: TGTGCCAGTAGTTCCCGGGACAGGGGGGAATTGGTCAATCAGCCCCAGCATTTT.

The chain combines TRBV6-5 with TRBJ1-5, with D perhaps TRBD1 (5 bases). V shed 0 bases and J shed 0 bases, with 12 bases lying between them. CDR1 and CDR2 (germline): MNHEY, SVGAGI. CDR3 length: 17 residues. The CDR3 region is CASSYSMGHHSNQPQHF. The CDR3 nucleotides read TGTGCCAGCAGTTACTCGATGGGGCATCATAGCAATCAGCCCCAGCATTTT.

V gene TRBV5-1 combines with J gene TRBJ2-1; D might be TRBD2 (6 bases). Germline V lookup: CDR1 SGHRS, CDR2 YFSETQ. V dropped 5 bases and J dropped 0 bases, with 12 bases sitting between them. The CDR3 covers 15 residues. The CDR3 nucleotides are TGCGCCAGCAGGGGGGAGGCTGCCTCCTACAATGAGCAGTTCTTC. This sequence encodes CASRGEAASYNEQFF.

This clonotype was counted a few times. V and J are TRBV19 and TRBJ2-7; 9 positions agree with TRBD1. V gave up 5 bases and J gave up 3 bases; unmatched junction bases: 2. This CDR3 has 13 amino acids. Germline-derived CDR1 and CDR2 are LNHDA and SQIVND (reference sequence). The CDR3 nucleotides read TGTGCCAGTAGTGTGGGACAGGGCTACGAGCAGTACTTC. Translating gives CASSVGQGYEQYF.

The CDR3 protein is CSATDKNTEAFF. The CDR3 DNA sequence: TGCAGTGCTACGGACAAGAACACTGAAGCTTTCTTT. The V call is TRBV20-1, the J call TRBJ1-1, with TRBD1 as a possible D gene (5 bases). CDR1 DFQATT and CDR2 SNEGSKA come from the germline V gene (reference sequence). V was clipped by 4 bases and J by 1 base, with 7 bases between them. The CDR3 is 12 residues long.